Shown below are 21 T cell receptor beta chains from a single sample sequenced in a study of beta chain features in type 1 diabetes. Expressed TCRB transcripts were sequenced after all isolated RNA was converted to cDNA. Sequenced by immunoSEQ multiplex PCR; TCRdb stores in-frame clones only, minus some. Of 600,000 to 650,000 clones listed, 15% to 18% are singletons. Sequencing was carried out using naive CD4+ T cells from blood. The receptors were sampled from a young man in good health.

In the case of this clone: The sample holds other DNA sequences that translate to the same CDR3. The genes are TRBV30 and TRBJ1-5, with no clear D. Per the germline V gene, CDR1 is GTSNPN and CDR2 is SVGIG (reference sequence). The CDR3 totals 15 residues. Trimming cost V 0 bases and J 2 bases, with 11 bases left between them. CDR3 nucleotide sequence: TGTGCCTGGAGTGTACCCGGGCTGGGCAATCAGCCCCAGCATTTT. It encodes CAWSVPGLGNQPQHF.

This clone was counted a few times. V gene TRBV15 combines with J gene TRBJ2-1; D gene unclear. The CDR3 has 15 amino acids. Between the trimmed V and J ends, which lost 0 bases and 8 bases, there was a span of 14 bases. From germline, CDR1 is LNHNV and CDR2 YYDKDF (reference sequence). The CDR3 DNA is TGTGCCACCAGCAGAGATATAAGGGTTGTCGATGAGCAGTTCTTC. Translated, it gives CATSRDIRVVDEQFF.

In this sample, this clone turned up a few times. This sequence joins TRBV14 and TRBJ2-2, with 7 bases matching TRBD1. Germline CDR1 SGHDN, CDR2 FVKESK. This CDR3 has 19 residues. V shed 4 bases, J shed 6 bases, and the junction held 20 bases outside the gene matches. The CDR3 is CASSPTRFPWTGGAGELFF. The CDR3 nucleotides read TGTGCCAGCAGCCCGACCAGATTCCCTTGGACAGGCGGCGCCGGGGAGCTGTTTTTT.

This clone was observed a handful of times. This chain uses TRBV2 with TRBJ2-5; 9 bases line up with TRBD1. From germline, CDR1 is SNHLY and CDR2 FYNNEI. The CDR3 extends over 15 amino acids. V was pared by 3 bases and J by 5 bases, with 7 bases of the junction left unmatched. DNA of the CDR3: TGTGCCAGCAGTGACCGAACAGGGGGCAGGGAGACCCAGTACTTC. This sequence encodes CASSDRTGGRETQYF.

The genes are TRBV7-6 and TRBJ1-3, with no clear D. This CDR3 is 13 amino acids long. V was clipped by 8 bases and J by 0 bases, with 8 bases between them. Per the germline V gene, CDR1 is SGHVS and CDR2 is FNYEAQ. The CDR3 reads CASRTASGNTIYF. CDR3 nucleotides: TGTGCCAGCCGCACGGCCTCTGGAAACACCATATATTTT.

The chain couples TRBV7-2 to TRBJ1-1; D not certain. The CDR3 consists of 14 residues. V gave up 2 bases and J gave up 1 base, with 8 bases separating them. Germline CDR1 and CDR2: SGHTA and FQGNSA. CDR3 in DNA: TGTGCCAGCAGCTTAAGGAATACGAACACTGAAGCTTTCTTT. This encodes CASSLRNTNTEAFF.

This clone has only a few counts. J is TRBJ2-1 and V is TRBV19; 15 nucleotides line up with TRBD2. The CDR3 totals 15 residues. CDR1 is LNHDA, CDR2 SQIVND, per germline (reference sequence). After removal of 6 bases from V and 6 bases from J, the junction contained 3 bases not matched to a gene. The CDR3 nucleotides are TGTGCCAGTAGAGGACTAGCGGGAGGGTTCAATGAGCAGTTCTTC. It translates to CASRGLAGGFNEQFF. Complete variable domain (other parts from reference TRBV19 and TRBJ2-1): DGGITQSPKYLFRKEGQNVTLSCEQNLNHDAMYWYRQDPGQGLRLIYYSQIVNDFQKGDIAEGYSVSREKKESFPLTVTSAQKNPTAFYLCASRGLAGGFNEQFFGPGTRLTVL.

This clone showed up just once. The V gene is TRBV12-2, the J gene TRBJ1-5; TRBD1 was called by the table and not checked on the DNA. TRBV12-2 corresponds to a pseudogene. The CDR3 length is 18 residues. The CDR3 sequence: CASRFDWVDRAFLNGQHF. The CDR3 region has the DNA TGTGCAAGTCGCTTCGATTGGGTGGACAGGGCATTCCTAAACGGTCAGCATTTT.

The CDR3 coding sequence is TGTGCCAGCAGTTTACAGGGCAATGAGCAGTTCTTC. It translates to CASSLQGNEQFF. The chain uses TRBV2 and TRBJ2-1; possibly TRBD1 for D (6 bases). This CDR3 region has 12 residues. The V end lost 5 bases, the J end lost 6 bases, and 8 bases lay between the germline ends. Germline CDR1 is SNHLY and CDR2 is FYNNEI.

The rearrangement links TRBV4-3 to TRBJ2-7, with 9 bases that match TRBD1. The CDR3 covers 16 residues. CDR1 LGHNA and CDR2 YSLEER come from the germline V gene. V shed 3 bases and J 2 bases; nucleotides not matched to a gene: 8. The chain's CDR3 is CASSHKQGAQTYEQYF. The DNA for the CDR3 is TGCGCCAGCAGCCACAAACAGGGGGCGCAGACCTACGAGCAGTACTTC.

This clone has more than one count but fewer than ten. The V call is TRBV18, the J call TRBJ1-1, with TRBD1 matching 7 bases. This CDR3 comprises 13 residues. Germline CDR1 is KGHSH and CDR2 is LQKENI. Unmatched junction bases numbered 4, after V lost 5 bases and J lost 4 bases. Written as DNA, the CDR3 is TGTGCCAGCTCATCGAAGGGGGCCACTGAAGCTTTCTTT. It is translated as CASSSKGATEAFF.

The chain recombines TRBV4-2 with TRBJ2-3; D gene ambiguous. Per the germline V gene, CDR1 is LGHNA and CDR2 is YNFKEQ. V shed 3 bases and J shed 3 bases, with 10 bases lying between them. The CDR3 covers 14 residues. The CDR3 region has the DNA TGTGCCAGCAGCCATGACCACGGGACAGATACGCAGTATTTT. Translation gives CASSHDHGTDTQYF.

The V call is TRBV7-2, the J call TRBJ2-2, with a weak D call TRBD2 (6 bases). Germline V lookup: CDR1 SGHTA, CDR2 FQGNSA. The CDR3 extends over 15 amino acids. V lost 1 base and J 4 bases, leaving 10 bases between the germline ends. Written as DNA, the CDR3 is TGTGCCAGCAGCTTAGGGGGCGGGGCCACCGGGGAGCTGTTTTTT. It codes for CASSLGGGATGELFF.

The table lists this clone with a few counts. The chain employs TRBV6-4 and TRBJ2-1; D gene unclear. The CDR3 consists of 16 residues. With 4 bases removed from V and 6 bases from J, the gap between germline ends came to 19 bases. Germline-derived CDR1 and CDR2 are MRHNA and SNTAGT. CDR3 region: CASSVGFSLAVNEQFF. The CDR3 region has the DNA TGTGCCAGCAGTGTTGGTTTTTCTTTAGCCGTCAATGAGCAGTTCTTC.

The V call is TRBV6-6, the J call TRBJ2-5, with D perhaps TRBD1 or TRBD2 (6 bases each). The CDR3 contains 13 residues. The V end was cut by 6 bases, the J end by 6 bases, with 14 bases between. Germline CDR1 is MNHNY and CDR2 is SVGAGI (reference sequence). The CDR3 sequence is CASSEGEVKTQYF. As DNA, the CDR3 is TGTGCCAGCAGCGAGGGGGAGGTTAAGACCCAGTACTTC.

CDR3 coding DNA: TGTGCCAGCAGTCCATTCTACACCGGGACGGACACAGATACGCAGTATTTT. It specifies CASSPFYTGTDTDTQYF. The V gene is TRBV27, the J gene TRBJ2-3; TRBD1 or TRBD2 may be the D gene (5 bases each). This CDR3 spans 17 amino acids. Per germline, CDR1 MNHEY and CDR2 SMNVEV (reference sequence). The V end lost 5 bases, the J end lost 2 bases, and 20 bases lay between the germline ends.

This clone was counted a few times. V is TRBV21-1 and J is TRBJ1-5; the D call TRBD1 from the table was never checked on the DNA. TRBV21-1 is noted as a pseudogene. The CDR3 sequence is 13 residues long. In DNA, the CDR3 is TGTGCCAGCAGCCCGGACAGGGTTCAGCCCCAGCATTTT. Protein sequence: CASSPDRVQPQHF.

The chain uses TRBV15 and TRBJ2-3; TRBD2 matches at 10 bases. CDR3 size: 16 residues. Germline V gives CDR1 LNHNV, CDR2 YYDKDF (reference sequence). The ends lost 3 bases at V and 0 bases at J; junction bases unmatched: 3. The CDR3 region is CATSRSGRVSTDTQYF. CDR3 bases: TGTGCCACCAGCAGGAGCGGGAGGGTAAGCACAGATACGCAGTATTTT.

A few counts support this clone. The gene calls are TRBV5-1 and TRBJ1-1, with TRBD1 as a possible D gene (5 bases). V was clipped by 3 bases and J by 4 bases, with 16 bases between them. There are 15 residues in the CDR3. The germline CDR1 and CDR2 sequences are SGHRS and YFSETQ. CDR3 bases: TGCGCCAGCAGCTCGACTCCGACGGGGCCCACTGAAGCTTTCTTT. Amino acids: CASSSTPTGPTEAFF.

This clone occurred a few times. In nucleotides, the CDR3 is TGCGCCAGCAGCAAGGACGGAACCTACAATGAGCAGTTCTTC. Amino acids: CASSKDGTYNEQFF. The chain carries TRBV5-1 and TRBJ2-1, with D uncertain. With 4 bases removed from V and 2 bases from J, the gap between germline ends came to 10 bases. CDR1 SGHRS and CDR2 YFSETQ come from the germline V gene. The length of the CDR3 is 14 residues.

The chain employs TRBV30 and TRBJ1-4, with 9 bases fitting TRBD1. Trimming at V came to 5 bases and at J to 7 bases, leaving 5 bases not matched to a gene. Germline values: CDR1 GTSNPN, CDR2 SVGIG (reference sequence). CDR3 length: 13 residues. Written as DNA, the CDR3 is TGTGCCTGGGTACAGGGGGCGGGTGAAAAACTGTTTTTT. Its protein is CAWVQGAGEKLFF. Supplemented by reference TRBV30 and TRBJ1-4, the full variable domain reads SQTIHQWPATLVQPVGSPLSLECTVEGTSNPNLYWYRQAAGRGLQLLFYSVGIGQISSEVPQNLSASRPQDRQFILSSKKLLLSDSGFYLCAWVQGAGEKLFFGSGTQLSVL.